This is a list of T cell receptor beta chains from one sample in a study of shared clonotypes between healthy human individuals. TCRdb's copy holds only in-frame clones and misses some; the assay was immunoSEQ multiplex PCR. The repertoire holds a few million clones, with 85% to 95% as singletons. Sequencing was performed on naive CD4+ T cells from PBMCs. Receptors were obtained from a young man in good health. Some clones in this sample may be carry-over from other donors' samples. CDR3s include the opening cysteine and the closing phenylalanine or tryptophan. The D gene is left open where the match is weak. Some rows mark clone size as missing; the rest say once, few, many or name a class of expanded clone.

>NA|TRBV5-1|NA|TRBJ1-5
CASSLGLREGQPQHF
TGCGCCAGCAGCTTGGGACTGAGGGAAGGCCAGCCCCAGCATTTT
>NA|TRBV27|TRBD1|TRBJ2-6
CASSVTGARLSGANVLTF
TGTGCCAGCAGTGTGACAGGGGCGCGCCTCTCTGGGGCCAACGTCCTGACTTTC
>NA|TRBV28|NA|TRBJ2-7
CATYTSYEQYF
TGTGCCACTTACACCTCCTACGAGCAGTACTTC
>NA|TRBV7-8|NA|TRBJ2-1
CASSPRSGTSRGSYNEQFF
TGTGCCAGCAGCCCCCGGTCCGGAACTTCGCGTGGGTCCTACAATGAGCAGTTCTTC
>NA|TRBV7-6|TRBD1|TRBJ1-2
CASSLGSGGLSSANYGYTF
TGTGCCAGCAGCTTAGGCTCAGGGGGCCTTAGCTCAGCTAACTATGGCTACACCTTC
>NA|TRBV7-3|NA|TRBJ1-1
CASSLGGRNTEAFF
TGTGCCAGCAGCTTAGGTGGTCGTAACACTGAAGCTTTCTTT
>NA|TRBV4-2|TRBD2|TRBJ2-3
CASSQGGSGMTDTQYF
TGTGCCAGCAGCCAAGGGGGTAGCGGGATGACAGATACGCAGTATTTT
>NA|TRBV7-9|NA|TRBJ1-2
CASSLTTQNYGYTF
TGTGCCAGCAGCCTGACGACACAGAACTATGGCTACACCTTC
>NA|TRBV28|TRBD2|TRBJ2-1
CASSLGGVEQFF
TGTGCCAGCAGTTTAGGGGGGGTTGAGCAGTTCTTC
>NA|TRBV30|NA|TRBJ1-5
CAFRRGNQPQHF
TGTGCCTTCCGAAGGGGCAATCAGCCCCAGCATTTT
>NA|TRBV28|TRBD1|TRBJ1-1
CASSPSRQGLGTEAFF
TGTGCCAGCAGTCCCTCCAGACAGGGTTTGGGCACTGAAGCTTTCTTT
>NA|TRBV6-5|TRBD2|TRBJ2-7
CASSRSGNSYEQYF
TGTGCCAGCAGCCGAAGCGGGAACTCCTACGAGCAGTACTTC
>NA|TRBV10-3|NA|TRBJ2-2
CATSPQGAAGELFF
TGTGCCACCTCCCCGCAGGGAGCGGCCGGGGAGCTGTTTTTT
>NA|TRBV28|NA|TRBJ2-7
CASSSSTEAGSYEQYF
TGTGCCAGCAGTTCCTCAACGGAGGCAGGCTCCTACGAGCAGTACTTC
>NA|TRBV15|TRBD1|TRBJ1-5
CATSRELRDSGHF
TGTGCCACCAGCAGAGAACTCCGGGACAGTGGACATTTT
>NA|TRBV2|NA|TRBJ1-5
CASSVGGGNQPQHF
TGTGCCAGCAGCGTTGGGGGGGGCAATCAGCCCCAGCATTTT
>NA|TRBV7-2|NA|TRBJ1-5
CASSLGSRADYSNQPQHF
TGTGCCAGCAGCTTAGGGAGTAGGGCAGACTATAGCAATCAGCCCCAGCATTTT
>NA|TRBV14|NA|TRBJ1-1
CASSQDFRQSGTEAFF
TGTGCCAGCAGCCAAGACTTTAGACAGTCAGGCACTGAAGCTTTCTTT
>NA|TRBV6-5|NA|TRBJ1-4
CASSYRGGATNEKLFF
TGTGCCAGCAGTTACCGGGGAGGGGCAACTAATGAAAAACTGTTTTTT
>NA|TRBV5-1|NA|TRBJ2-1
CASSLGPTGAYNEQFF
TGCGCCAGCAGCTTGGGCCCAACGGGGGCTTACAATGAGCAGTTCTTC
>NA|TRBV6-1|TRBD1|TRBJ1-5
CARVDREISNQPQHF
TGTGCCAGGGTTGACAGGGAGATTAGCAATCAGCCCCAGCATTTT
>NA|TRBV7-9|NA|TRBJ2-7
CASSLGRTSEQYF
TGTGCCAGCAGCTTAGGACGGACGAGCGAGCAGTACTTC
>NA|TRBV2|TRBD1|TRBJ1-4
CASSPGAGGFIGEKLFF
TGTGCCAGCAGCCCCGGGGCAGGGGGCTTTATTGGTGAAAAACTGTTTTTT
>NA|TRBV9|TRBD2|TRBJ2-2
CASSVGTSGSTGELFF
TGTGCCAGCAGCGTAGGGACTAGCGGGAGTACCGGGGAGCTGTTTTTT
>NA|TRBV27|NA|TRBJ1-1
CASSLSPFMNTEAFF
TGTGCCAGCAGTTTATCGCCCTTCATGAACACTGAAGCTTTCTTT
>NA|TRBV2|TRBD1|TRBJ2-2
CASSSIVTGEIPGELFF
TGTGCCAGCAGCTCGATTGTGACAGGGGAAATTCCCGGGGAGCTGTTTTTT
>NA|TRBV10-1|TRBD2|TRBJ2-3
CASSESSGMNTDTQYF
TGCGCCAGCAGTGAGTCAAGCGGGATGAATACAGATACGCAGTATTTT
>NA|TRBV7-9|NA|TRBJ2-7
CASSSDRTYEQYF
TGTGCCAGCAGCTCCGACAGAACCTACGAGCAGTACTTC
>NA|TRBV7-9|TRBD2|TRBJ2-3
CASSFGGRADTQYF
TGTGCCAGCAGCTTCGGCGGGAGGGCAGATACGCAGTATTTT
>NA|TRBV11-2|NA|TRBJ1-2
CASSHRGQQTNYGYTF
TGTGCCAGCAGCCATAGAGGCCAGCAGACTAACTATGGCTACACCTTC
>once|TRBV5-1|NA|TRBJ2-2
CASSLLGDTGELFF
TGCGCCAGCAGCTTGTTAGGGGACACCGGGGAGCTGTTTTTT
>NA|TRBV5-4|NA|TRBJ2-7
CASSLPTGNYEQYF
TGTGCCAGCAGCCTCCCTACAGGGAACTACGAGCAGTACTTC
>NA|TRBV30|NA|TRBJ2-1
CAWSRSYNEQFF
TGTGCCTGGAGTCGGTCCTACAATGAGCAGTTCTTC
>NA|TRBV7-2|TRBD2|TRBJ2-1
CASRYQGGRMKNEQFF
TGTGCCAGCAGGTACCAGGGCGGGAGGATGAAAAATGAGCAGTTCTTC
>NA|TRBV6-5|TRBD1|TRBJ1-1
CASQMTGMPEAFF
TGTGCCAGCCAGATGACAGGGATGCCTGAAGCTTTCTTT
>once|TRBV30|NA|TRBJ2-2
CAWSKGQGFTGELFF
TGTGCCTGGAGTAAGGGGCAGGGCTTCACCGGGGAGCTGTTTTTT
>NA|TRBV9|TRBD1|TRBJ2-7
CASSVGGQGYYEQYF
TGTGCCAGCAGCGTAGGGGGACAGGGGTATTACGAGCAGTACTTC
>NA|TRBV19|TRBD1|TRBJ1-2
CASTSRGLGYTF
TGTGCCAGTACCTCAAGGGGGCTTGGCTACACCTTC
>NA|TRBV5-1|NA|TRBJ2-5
CASTLGLTPETQYF
TGCGCCAGCACATTGGGACTTACCCCAGAGACCCAGTACTTC
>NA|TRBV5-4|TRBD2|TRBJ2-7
CASSTGTRVYEQYF
TGTGCCAGCAGCACCGGGACTAGGGTCTACGAGCAGTACTTC
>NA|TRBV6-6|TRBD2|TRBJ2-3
CASSYSQREVTDTQYF
TGTGCCAGCAGTTACTCCCAGCGGGAGGTGACAGATACGCAGTATTTT
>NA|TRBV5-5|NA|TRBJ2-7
CASSSSAGSSYEQYF
TGTGCCAGCAGCTCGTCGGCGGGGTCCTCCTACGAGCAGTACTTC
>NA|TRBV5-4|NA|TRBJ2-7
CASSLSSHGDEQYF
TGTGCCAGCAGCTTATCATCTCATGGGGACGAGCAGTACTTC
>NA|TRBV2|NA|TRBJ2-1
CASTYDGPGRFF
TGTGCCAGCACCTACGACGGGCCGGGGAGGTTCTTC
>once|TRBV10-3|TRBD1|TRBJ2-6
CAITGQGTFSGANVLTF
TGTGCCATCACTGGACAGGGGACCTTCTCTGGGGCCAACGTCCTGACTTTC
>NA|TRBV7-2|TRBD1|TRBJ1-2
CASSPTGQGESGYTF
TGTGCCAGCAGCCCTACGGGACAGGGGGAGAGTGGCTACACCTTC
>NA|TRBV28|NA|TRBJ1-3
CASSLPPTRFSGNTIYF
TGTGCCAGCAGTTTACCCCCTACAAGATTTTCTGGAAACACCATATATTTT